Following are 2 T cell receptor beta chains from one sample sequenced in a study of blood T cell repertoires in COVID-19. Repertoires were generated with immunoSEQ multiplex PCR, while TCRdb's copy carries only in-frame clones and drops some. The sample shows 200,000 to 250,000 clones, over 80% of them seen only once. The sample was PBMCs or T cells enriched from blood (not recorded which). The receptors were gathered from a woman between 25 and 40 years old who had been exposed to COVID-19.

This clone was recorded a few times. The chain couples TRBV19 to TRBJ1-2; 9 bases are shared with TRBD1. The CDR3 has 13 residues. V dropped 6 bases and J dropped 8; count of bases not matched to a gene: 7. Germline loops: CDR1 LNHDA, CDR2 SQIVND (reference sequence). CDR3 protein: CASSSRDREGYTF. Here the CDR3 DNA reads TGTGCCAGTAGCTCCCGGGACAGGGAGGGCTACACCTTC.

The J gene is TRBJ2-1, the V gene TRBV6-5, with 11 bases fitting TRBD2. The CDR3 length is 14 residues. V lost 5 bases, J lost 9 bases, and 6 bases stayed unmatched. Germline CDR1 reads MNHEY; CDR2 reads SVGAGI. The CDR3: CASSPTSGITEQFF. The CDR3 DNA follows: TGTGCCAGCAGTCCGACTAGCGGGATTACTGAGCAGTTCTTC.